This TCR beta chain stems from a study of T-cell reconstitution after alpha-beta-depleted transplantation in children. V lost 2 bases to trimming and J lost 3 bases, with 9 bases between them. Germline V gene sequence: CDR1 SGDLS, CDR2 YYNGEE. This CDR3 is 14 amino acids long. This clonotype appeared a few times. As it was prepared, the TCRbeta library received unique molecular identifiers. MiXCR was run by TCRdb on the PCR reads, yielding one entry per CDR3 protein. The table records roughly 400,000 distinct CDR3 sequences, just over 20% of them present only once. The specimen comprised PBMCs from the stem cell graft donor, sampled from the stem cell graft. The sequence derives from a human donor who donated a stem cell graft to a child with acute myeloid leukemia. The rearrangement uses TRBV9 and TRBJ2-1; D is perhaps TRBD2 (6 bases). The CDR3 DNA is TGTGCCAGCAGCGTTTTTAGCGGCTACAATGAGCAGTTCTTC. Protein: CASSVFSGYNEQFF. The full variable domain, its missing parts supplied by reference TRBV9 and TRBJ2-1, is DSGVTQTPKHLITATGQRVTLRCSPRSGDLSVYWYQQSLDQGLQFLIQYYNGEERAKGNILERFSAQQFPDLHSELNLSSLELGDSALYFCASSVFSGYNEQFFGPGTRLTVL.